These T cell receptor beta chains were read from a single sample in a study of T cells after yellow fever vaccination. MiXCR, run by TCRdb on the 5' RACE reads, gives a single entry per CDR3 protein. The table shows under 400,000 distinct CDR3 sequences, with around 10% occurring only once. The material was PBMCs, obtained on the day of the first yellow fever vaccination. The receptors here all came from a young man who received the YFV17D yellow fever vaccine. CDR3s include the opening cysteine and the closing phenylalanine or tryptophan. The D gene is left open where the match is weak.

j_call | v_call | d_call | cdr3_aa
TRBJ1-1 | TRBV27 | NA | CASRLGGRTEAFF
TRBJ1-1 | TRBV11-2 | NA | CASSSRGYRIFTEAFF
TRBJ2-5 | TRBV6-1 | TRBD1 | CASGGQGEETQYF
TRBJ2-2 | TRBV7-2 | NA | CASSSSAGNTGELFF
TRBJ2-2 | TRBV14 | NA | CASSIRRGSAGELFF
TRBJ2-5 | TRBV4-1 | NA | CASSQQVEETQYF
TRBJ2-7 | TRBV19 | TRBD1 | CASSIGFGGTVTYEQYF
TRBJ2-5 | TRBV7-8 | NA | CASSSLGGSGETQYF
TRBJ1-1 | TRBV5-6 | TRBD1 | CASSWRGLRDTEAFF
TRBJ2-2 | TRBV20-1 | NA | CSAYPPQANTGELFF
TRBJ2-2 | TRBV3-1 | NA | CASSPRVLSGELFF
TRBJ2-1 | TRBV5-1 | NA | CASSFTASKGQFF
TRBJ1-5 | TRBV7-2 | TRBD1 | CASSWDSYNQPQHF
TRBJ2-2 | TRBV25-1 | TRBD2 | CASSGEGFSGELFF
TRBJ2-1 | TRBV5-6 | TRBD2 | CASSPTSGGHNEQFF
TRBJ2-1 | TRBV12-3/TRBV12-4 | TRBD1 | CASRPGQGIGEQFF
TRBJ2-3 | TRBV18 | NA | CASSPFGTDTQYF
TRBJ2-5 | TRBV2 | NA | CASSRRTVLETQYF
TRBJ2-3 | TRBV5-1 | NA | CASSFGGGDTQYF
TRBJ1-2 | TRBV6-5 | NA | CASSYPGTRGYTF
TRBJ2-2 | TRBV5-1 | NA | CASSLAVDGLTGELFF
TRBJ2-2 | TRBV4-3 | TRBD1 | CASSQVRQGPGELFF
TRBJ1-2 | TRBV21-1 | NA | CASSKDGGTGFDYTF
TRBJ2-1 | TRBV7-3 | NA | CASSLNRGSYNEQFF
TRBJ2-1 | TRBV29-1 | TRBD2 | CSVEPGLGGEQFF